This T cell receptor beta chain is from a study of blood T cell repertoires in COVID-19. Study at large: Donors in the United States, Italy and Spain gave samples during acute or convalescent COVID-19.

In the original processing: From reference gene primer amplification, estimates of nucleated cell counts were derived. The method was immunoSEQ multiplex PCR; TCRdb's version includes in-frame clones alone and lacks a portion of them. V, J and clone size reflect that table, while D and trimming were determined from the DNA. The table has about 150,000 clones, roughly four fifths seen once; the top ten hold 13% to 15%. This CDR3 has 13 residues. Germline V gene data show CDR1 as SGHNT and CDR2 as YYREEE (reference sequence). V gave up 4 bases and J gave up 5 bases, with 12 bases separating them. The gene calls are TRBV5-4 and TRBJ1-2, with a weak D call TRBD1 (6 bases). The sequenced sample was peripheral blood. The clonotype originates from a human donor with acute or convalescent COVID-19. The donor label of this sample is uncertain. In nucleotides, the CDR3 is TGTGCCAGCAGCCTCGGGACATTGTATGGCTACACCTTC. This sequence encodes CASSLGTLYGYTF.